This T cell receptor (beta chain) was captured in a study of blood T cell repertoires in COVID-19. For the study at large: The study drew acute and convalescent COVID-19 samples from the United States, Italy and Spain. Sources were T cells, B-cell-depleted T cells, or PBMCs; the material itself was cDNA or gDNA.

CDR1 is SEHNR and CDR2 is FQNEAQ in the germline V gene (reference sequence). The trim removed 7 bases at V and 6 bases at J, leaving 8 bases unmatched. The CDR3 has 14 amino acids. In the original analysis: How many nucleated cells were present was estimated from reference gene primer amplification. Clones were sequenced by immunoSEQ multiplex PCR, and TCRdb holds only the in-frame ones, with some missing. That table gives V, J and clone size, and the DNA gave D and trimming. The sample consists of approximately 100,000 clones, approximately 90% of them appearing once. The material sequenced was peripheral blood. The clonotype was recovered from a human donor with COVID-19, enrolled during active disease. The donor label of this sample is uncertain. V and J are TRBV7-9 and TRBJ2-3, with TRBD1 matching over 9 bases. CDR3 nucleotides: TGTGCCAGCAAGACAGGGGGGCGTGAGGATACGCAGTATTTT. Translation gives CASKTGGREDTQYF. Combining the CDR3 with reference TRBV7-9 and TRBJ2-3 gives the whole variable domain DTGVSQNPRHKITKRGQNVTFRCDPISEHNRLYWYRQTLGQGPEFLTYFQNEAQLEKSRLLSDRFSAERPKGSFSTLEIQRTEQGDSAMYLCASKTGGREDTQYFGPGTRLTVL.